This record covers a single T cell receptor (beta chain). Its antigen remains unknown. Semi-nested PCR with Nested Universal Primer A followed constant-region reverse priming of full-length variable regions. TCRdb re-derived calls from the 5' RACE reads in MiXCR, one entry per CDR3 protein. The top ten clones hold roughly 6.7% of a sample with 7,000 to 9,000 distinct CDR3 sequences, around 53% of them seen once. Study findings and constraints: The larger-cohort validation was restricted to a single TCR beta V-J rearrangement rather than whole repertoires.

The V end was cut by 5 bases, the J end by 0 bases, with 8 bases between. The CDR3 runs 14 residues. CDR1 and CDR2 from the germline V gene are MNHEY and SVGEGT. The sorted Tregs were CD4+CD25+CD127-/low cells. V gene TRBV6-2 or TRBV6-3 combines with J gene TRBJ1-5; perhaps TRBD1 as D (5 bases). Sequenced input: Tregs sorted from a lymph node. The receptor was isolated from a female donor with breast cancer. CDR3 residues: CASSGGHSNQPQHF. CDR3 bases: TGTGCCAGCAGTGGAGGACATAGCAATCAGCCCCAGCATTTT.